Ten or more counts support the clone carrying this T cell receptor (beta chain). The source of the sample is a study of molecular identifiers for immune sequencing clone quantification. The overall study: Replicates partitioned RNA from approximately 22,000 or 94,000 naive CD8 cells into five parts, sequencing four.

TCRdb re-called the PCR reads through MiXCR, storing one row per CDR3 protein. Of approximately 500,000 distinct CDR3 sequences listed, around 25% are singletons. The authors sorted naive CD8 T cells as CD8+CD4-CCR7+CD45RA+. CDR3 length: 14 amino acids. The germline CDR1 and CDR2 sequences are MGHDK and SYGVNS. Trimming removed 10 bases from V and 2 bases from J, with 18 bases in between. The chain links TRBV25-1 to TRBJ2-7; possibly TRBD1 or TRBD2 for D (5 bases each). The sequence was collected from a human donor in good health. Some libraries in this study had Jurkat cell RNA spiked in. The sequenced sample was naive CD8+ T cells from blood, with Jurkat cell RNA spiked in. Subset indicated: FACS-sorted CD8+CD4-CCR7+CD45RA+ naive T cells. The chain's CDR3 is CATLVGTDPYEQYF. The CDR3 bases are TGTGCCACCTTAGTTGGGACGGACCCCTACGAGCAGTACTTC.